The present TCR beta chain was sequenced within a study of cytomegalovirus exposure and HLA in healthy donors. V shed 4 bases, J shed 5 bases, and the junction held 12 bases outside the gene matches. CDR3 size: 16 residues. The germline V gene encodes CDR1 SGDLS and CDR2 YYNGEE. PCR was performed using 60 Vbeta and 13 Jbeta primers. Sequencing was performed with immunoSEQ multiplex PCR; in TCRdb, only in-frame clones are kept and a portion is missing. Altogether around 130,000 clones are present, 70% being singletons, with the ten largest covering roughly 1.7%. This TCR derives from a woman between 25 and 40 years old in good health and CMV-seronegative. Sequenced: PBMCs. This chain uses TRBV9 with TRBJ2-1; 7 nucleotides match TRBD1. The CDR3 spells CASSIEQGNKNNEQFF. The CDR3 nucleotides read TGTGCCAGCAGCATTGAACAGGGGAACAAGAACAATGAGCAGTTCTTC.